A single count supports the clone carrying this T cell receptor (beta chain). The data originate from a study of blood T cell repertoires in COVID-19. Overall study: The analysed material was cDNA or gDNA that came from T cells, B-cell-depleted T cells, or PBMCs.

Membership in each cohort depended on participant-reported clinical history. This CDR3 has 16 amino acids. Trimming shortened V by 4 bases and J by 4 bases, and 17 bases separated the two germline ends. CDR1 and CDR2 from the germline V gene are SGDLS and YYNGEE. Profiled with immunoSEQ multiplex PCR; TCRdb holds only in-frame clones, not every one. The repertoire holds approximately 210,000 clones, around 86% seen once, with around 10% in the top ten. The source of this sequence is a woman between 50 and 59 years old with acute COVID-19. The V call is TRBV9, the J call TRBJ2-2; D is perhaps TRBD1 (5 bases). The sample comprised PBMCs or T cells enriched from blood (not recorded which). For the CDR3, the DNA is TGTGCCAGCAGCCCCCGGGCAGGGTCAAGCACCGGGGAGCTGTTTTTT. This encodes CASSPRAGSSTGELFF.